These T cell receptor beta chains were read from a single sample in a study of cytomegalovirus exposure and HLA in healthy donors. Sequenced by immunoSEQ multiplex PCR; TCRdb stores in-frame clones only, minus some. The sample contains roughly 220,000 clones, 70% to 85% of which appear only once. The sample consisted of PBMCs. These receptors all come from a man aged 50 to 60 in good health and CMV-seronegative. Both conserved end residues are part of each CDR3. Each record gives: clone size, D gene, J gene, V gene, CDR3 DNA, CDR3 protein. A D gene is named only where the DNA matches it firmly. The size of a clone is reported for some rows only, either as once, few or many, or as a class for expanded clones.

clone_size: -; d_call: TRBD1; j_call: TRBJ2-6; v_call: TRBV11-2; cdr3_nt: TGTGCCAGCAGTACCCTAAAAGGGGGCGCCTCTGGGGCCAACGTCCTGACTTTC; cdr3_aa: CASSTLKGGASGANVLTF
clone_size: -; d_call: TRBD2; j_call: TRBJ2-1; v_call: TRBV7-9; cdr3_nt: TGTGCCAGCAGCTTGGAAGGACTAGCGGGAACCCACAATGAGCAGTTCTTC; cdr3_aa: CASSLEGLAGTHNEQFF
clone_size: -; d_call: TRBD2; j_call: TRBJ2-1; v_call: TRBV27; cdr3_nt: TGTGCCAGCAGTTTATTAGGTAGCGGGAGGTTGATTGAGCAGTTCTTC; cdr3_aa: CASSLLGSGRLIEQFF
clone_size: -; d_call: -; j_call: TRBJ2-1; v_call: TRBV18; cdr3_nt: TGTGCCAGCTCACCACCGCAGGGTAAGAGGTTCTTC; cdr3_aa: CASSPPQGKRFF
clone_size: -; d_call: -; j_call: TRBJ2-5; v_call: TRBV27; cdr3_nt: TGTGCCAGCAGTCTCCGGGGCCAAGAGACCCAGTACTTC; cdr3_aa: CASSLRGQETQYF
clone_size: -; d_call: -; j_call: TRBJ1-6; v_call: TRBV27; cdr3_nt: TGTGCCAGCACCCCGGCGGGCAGGAATTCACCCCTCCACTTT; cdr3_aa: CASTPAGRNSPLHF
clone_size: -; d_call: -; j_call: TRBJ1-2; v_call: TRBV28; cdr3_nt: TGTGCCAGCAGTTTAGGCAACTATGGCTACACCTTC; cdr3_aa: CASSLGNYGYTF
clone_size: -; d_call: -; j_call: TRBJ2-4; v_call: TRBV5-1; cdr3_nt: TGCGCCAGCAGCTTGGATCAGGGCCTAGCCAAAAACATTCAGTACTTC; cdr3_aa: CASSLDQGLAKNIQYF
clone_size: -; d_call: TRBD2; j_call: TRBJ2-1; v_call: TRBV29-1; cdr3_nt: TGCAGCGTTGAACTAGCGGGAGGTAACAATGAGCAGTTCTTC; cdr3_aa: CSVELAGGNNEQFF
clone_size: -; d_call: TRBD1; j_call: TRBJ2-7; v_call: TRBV20-1; cdr3_nt: TGCAGTGCCAGGACAGGGGCCGAGCAGTACTTC; cdr3_aa: CSARTGAEQYF
clone_size: -; d_call: TRBD2; j_call: TRBJ2-7; v_call: TRBV28; cdr3_nt: TGTGCCAGCAGTTTAACTAGCGGGAGGCGTTACGAGCAGTACTTC; cdr3_aa: CASSLTSGRRYEQYF
clone_size: -; d_call: TRBD1; j_call: TRBJ2-2; v_call: TRBV7-9; cdr3_nt: TGTGCCAGCAGCTTTGGGACAGGGGAGGCCGGGGAGCTGTTTTTT; cdr3_aa: CASSFGTGEAGELFF
clone_size: -; d_call: TRBD1; j_call: TRBJ2-3; v_call: TRBV5-4; cdr3_nt: TGTGCCAGCAGCCTCCGGGACAGGGGGACAGATACGCAGTATTTT; cdr3_aa: CASSLRDRGTDTQYF
clone_size: -; d_call: TRBD2; j_call: TRBJ2-2; v_call: TRBV11-3; cdr3_nt: TGTGCCAGCAGCACAAGACTAGCGGCGAACACCGGGGAGCTGTTTTTT; cdr3_aa: CASSTRLAANTGELFF
clone_size: -; d_call: -; j_call: TRBJ2-7; v_call: TRBV7-9; cdr3_nt: TGTGCCAGCAGCTTAGTTGGGACACCGAGCTCCTACGAGCAGTACTTC; cdr3_aa: CASSLVGTPSSYEQYF
clone_size: -; d_call: -; j_call: TRBJ1-6; v_call: TRBV2; cdr3_nt: TGTGCCAGCACCATATCACAGGGAAATTCACCCCTCCACTTT; cdr3_aa: CASTISQGNSPLHF
clone_size: once; d_call: TRBD2; j_call: TRBJ2-1; v_call: TRBV28; cdr3_nt: TGTGCCAGCAGTTTCGGTGTACTAGCGGGAGGATCCAATGAGCAGTTCTTC; cdr3_aa: CASSFGVLAGGSNEQFF
clone_size: -; d_call: -; j_call: TRBJ1-5; v_call: TRBV6-5; cdr3_nt: TGTGCCAGCAGTTTGGCGGGACAGCCCCAGCATTTT; cdr3_aa: CASSLAGQPQHF
clone_size: -; d_call: -; j_call: TRBJ1-2; v_call: TRBV18; cdr3_nt: TGTGCCAGCTCACCCCAGACAGGTCGGCGAGGCTACACCTTC; cdr3_aa: CASSPQTGRRGYTF
clone_size: once; d_call: -; j_call: TRBJ2-2; v_call: TRBV2; cdr3_nt: TGTGCCAGCAGTCCCGCGAACACCGGGGAGCTGTTTTTT; cdr3_aa: CASSPANTGELFF
clone_size: -; d_call: TRBD2; j_call: TRBJ2-2; v_call: TRBV19; cdr3_nt: TGTGCCAGTAGCCAAACCTCGAGGGCGGGGGTCGGGGAGCTGTTTTTT; cdr3_aa: CASSQTSRAGVGELFF
clone_size: once; d_call: -; j_call: TRBJ2-4; v_call: TRBV10-3; cdr3_nt: TGTGCCATCAGTGAGTCGTTGGGGGGAGCCAAAAACATTCAGTACTTC; cdr3_aa: CAISESLGGAKNIQYF
clone_size: -; d_call: -; j_call: TRBJ2-1; v_call: TRBV7-6; cdr3_nt: TGTGCCAGCAGCCCACTAGGGAGAGACAATGAGCAGTTCTTC; cdr3_aa: CASSPLGRDNEQFF
clone_size: -; d_call: TRBD1; j_call: TRBJ1-6; v_call: TRBV9; cdr3_nt: TGTGCCAGCAGGCCCGGGACAGGGAACTCACCCCTCCACTTT; cdr3_aa: CASRPGTGNSPLHF
clone_size: -; d_call: -; j_call: TRBJ2-3; v_call: TRBV27; cdr3_nt: TGTGCCAGCAGTTTAGTTGGCACCACAGATACGCAGTATTTT; cdr3_aa: CASSLVGTTDTQYF
clone_size: -; d_call: TRBD1; j_call: TRBJ2-7; v_call: TRBV7-3; cdr3_nt: TGTGCCAGCAGCCGTAAATTTGACAGGGAAACCTACGAGCAGTACTTC; cdr3_aa: CASSRKFDRETYEQYF
clone_size: few; d_call: -; j_call: TRBJ1-4; v_call: TRBV6-5; cdr3_nt: TGTGCCAGCAGTCCCCTGCGGGCTGAAAAACTGTTTTTT; cdr3_aa: CASSPLRAEKLFF
clone_size: -; d_call: TRBD2; j_call: TRBJ2-5; v_call: TRBV10-1; cdr3_nt: TGCGCCAGCAGTGACGGCGGGAGGGCCGGAGAGACCCAGTACTTC; cdr3_aa: CASSDGGRAGETQYF
clone_size: few; d_call: -; j_call: TRBJ1-1; v_call: TRBV21-1; cdr3_nt: TGTGCCAGCAGACCGACAGGGGAAGGATGGACTGAAGCTTTCTTT; cdr3_aa: CASRPTGEGWTEAFF
clone_size: -; d_call: -; j_call: TRBJ2-1; v_call: TRBV28; cdr3_nt: TGTGCCAGCAGTTTCACCGGGGCCGGGGGCAATGAGCAGTTCTTC; cdr3_aa: CASSFTGAGGNEQFF
clone_size: -; d_call: -; j_call: TRBJ2-7; v_call: TRBV6-5; cdr3_nt: TGTGCCAGCAGTTACGGCCGTTTTTCCCCCTACGAGCAGTACTTC; cdr3_aa: CASSYGRFSPYEQYF
clone_size: -; d_call: -; j_call: TRBJ1-2; v_call: TRBV27; cdr3_nt: TGTGCCAGCAGTTTAAGCGGCAGGAACTATGGCTACACCTTC; cdr3_aa: CASSLSGRNYGYTF
clone_size: -; d_call: TRBD1; j_call: TRBJ2-5; v_call: TRBV5-4; cdr3_nt: TGTGCCAGCACCAAGGACAGGGTAATGCAGACCCAGTACTTC; cdr3_aa: CASTKDRVMQTQYF
clone_size: once; d_call: TRBD1; j_call: TRBJ2-1; v_call: TRBV29-1; cdr3_nt: TGCAGCGTTGATACCTGGGACAGGGGTGCGAATGAGCAGTTCTTC; cdr3_aa: CSVDTWDRGANEQFF
clone_size: -; d_call: TRBD2; j_call: TRBJ2-7; v_call: TRBV27; cdr3_nt: TGTGCCAGCAGGTCCCTATTAGCGGGAGGGTCCTACGAGCAGTACTTC; cdr3_aa: CASRSLLAGGSYEQYF
clone_size: -; d_call: -; j_call: TRBJ1-5; v_call: TRBV15; cdr3_nt: TGTGCCACCAGCAGGGAAGACCCTTTTCGGGGCAATCAGCCCCAGCATTTT; cdr3_aa: CATSREDPFRGNQPQHF
clone_size: -; d_call: -; j_call: TRBJ2-7; v_call: TRBV28; cdr3_nt: TGTGCCAGCAGTTTATTGTCCAATTCCTACGAGCAGTACTTC; cdr3_aa: CASSLLSNSYEQYF
clone_size: few; d_call: TRBD2; j_call: TRBJ2-2; v_call: TRBV5-4; cdr3_nt: TGTGCCAGCAGCCTGCCCGGACTAGTAGGTGTCACCGGGGAGCTGTTTTTT; cdr3_aa: CASSLPGLVGVTGELFF
clone_size: -; d_call: TRBD2; j_call: TRBJ2-1; v_call: TRBV6-5; cdr3_nt: TGTGCCAGCAGCCTAGCGGGAGGGCCCAATGAGCAGTTCTTC; cdr3_aa: CASSLAGGPNEQFF
clone_size: -; d_call: -; j_call: TRBJ2-7; v_call: TRBV6-5; cdr3_nt: TGTGCCAGCAGTTACACCACAGGGATAGCATCCTACGAGCAGTACTTC; cdr3_aa: CASSYTTGIASYEQYF
clone_size: -; d_call: -; j_call: TRBJ1-2; v_call: TRBV29-1; cdr3_nt: TGCAGCGCCGACGTGCAGGGATATGGCTACACCTTC; cdr3_aa: CSADVQGYGYTF
clone_size: -; d_call: -; j_call: TRBJ2-1; v_call: TRBV20-1; cdr3_nt: TGCAGTGCTCGGGTTAGCAATGAGCAGTTCTTC; cdr3_aa: CSARVSNEQFF
clone_size: -; d_call: TRBD1; j_call: TRBJ2-7; v_call: TRBV7-9; cdr3_nt: TGTGCCAGCAGCTCACCACAGGGGGCTAAGGGGTACGAGCAGTACTTC; cdr3_aa: CASSSPQGAKGYEQYF
clone_size: few; d_call: -; j_call: TRBJ2-1; v_call: TRBV5-1; cdr3_nt: TGCGCCAGCAGCGTTGGAGGGGGGGCGGGAGTTGGCAATGAGCAGTTCTTC; cdr3_aa: CASSVGGGAGVGNEQFF
clone_size: -; d_call: -; j_call: TRBJ2-1; v_call: TRBV27; cdr3_nt: TGTGCCAGCAGTTTTGCTGGCGGCCTCAATGAGCAGTTCTTC; cdr3_aa: CASSFAGGLNEQFF
clone_size: -; d_call: TRBD2; j_call: TRBJ2-5; v_call: TRBV12-5; cdr3_nt: TGTGCTAGTGGTTTGACCACGCCGGGACTAGCGTACCAAGAGACCCAGTACTTC; cdr3_aa: CASGLTTPGLAYQETQYF
clone_size: once; d_call: -; j_call: TRBJ1-5; v_call: TRBV6-1; cdr3_nt: TGTGCCAGCAGTGAAGTGTCAGGGAGCAATCAGCCCCAGCATTTT; cdr3_aa: CASSEVSGSNQPQHF
clone_size: -; d_call: -; j_call: TRBJ1-5; v_call: TRBV19; cdr3_nt: TGTGCCAGTAGTATGGACGACAGAGTCAATCAGCCCCAGCATTTT; cdr3_aa: CASSMDDRVNQPQHF
clone_size: once; d_call: -; j_call: TRBJ2-7; v_call: TRBV28; cdr3_nt: TGTGCCAGCAGCACAGCCGGGAGCAGAGAGCAGTACTTC; cdr3_aa: CASSTAGSREQYF
clone_size: -; d_call: TRBD1; j_call: TRBJ1-3; v_call: TRBV30; cdr3_nt: TGTGCCTGGAGTAATCAGGGGGCGTGGGGAAACACCATATATTTT; cdr3_aa: CAWSNQGAWGNTIYF
clone_size: -; d_call: TRBD2; j_call: TRBJ2-7; v_call: TRBV5-1; cdr3_nt: TGCGCCAGCAGCGCCACCGGGACTAGCGTCTACGAGCAGTACTTC; cdr3_aa: CASSATGTSVYEQYF
clone_size: few; d_call: -; j_call: TRBJ2-1; v_call: TRBV11-2; cdr3_nt: TGTGCCAGCAGCTTAGTAGGGGGATTCTACAATGAGCAGTTCTTC; cdr3_aa: CASSLVGGFYNEQFF
clone_size: -; d_call: TRBD2; j_call: TRBJ2-1; v_call: TRBV4-2; cdr3_nt: TGTGCCAGCAGCCCGGGCCTAGCGGGGGGGTCCTACAATGAGCAGTTCTTC; cdr3_aa: CASSPGLAGGSYNEQFF